Each of the 11 T cell receptor beta chains below was sequenced from the same sample in a study of T cell repertoires in cytomegalovirus infection. One entry per CDR3 protein results from TCRdb running MiXCR on the reads. The sample yields roughly 190,000 distinct CDR3 sequences, roughly 9% seen once. Sequenced input: PBMCs. Every receptor here comes from a human donor in good health (CMV status not recorded). Some clones in this sample may be carry-over from other donors' samples.

This clonotype came up a few times. The genes are TRBV28 and TRBJ2-1; D is unclear. The V end lost 6 bases, the J end lost 5 bases, and 11 bases lay between the germline ends. The germline gives CDR1 MDHEN, CDR2 SYDVKM. The CDR3 covers 13 residues. The CDR3 nucleotides are TGTGCCAGCAGGGTGTCGGCTGACAATGAGCAGTTCTTC. Protein sequence: CASRVSADNEQFF.

In its sample, this clonotype was seen many times. This chain connects TRBV12-3 or TRBV12-4 to TRBJ2-2; 7 bases agree with TRBD1. V shed 6 bases, J shed 6 bases, and the junction held 10 bases outside the gene matches. CDR3 size: 15 residues. The CDR3 region is CASSRQGYGSGELFF. The CDR3 nucleotides read TGTGCCAGCAGCCGACAGGGTTACGGGTCCGGGGAGCTGTTTTTT.

The chain employs TRBV25-1 and TRBJ2-7, with TRBD1 as a possible D gene (6 bases). Germline V gene data show CDR1 as MGHDK and CDR2 as SYGVNS. This CDR3 has 13 residues. Between the trimmed V and J ends, which lost 3 bases and 5 bases, there was a span of 11 bases. In DNA, the CDR3 is TGTGCCAGCAGTGACGGTACAGGGCACGAGCAGTACTTC. This sequence encodes CASSDGTGHEQYF.

The sample holds many counts of this clonotype. The V call is TRBV7-2, the J call TRBJ2-5; 8 positions match TRBD2. There are 15 residues in the CDR3. The germline V gene has CDR1 SGHTA and CDR2 FQGNSA. Trimming took 2 bases from V and 1 from J; bases not matched to a gene: 3. The CDR3 sequence: CASSLSGGFQETQYF. The CDR3 DNA reads TGTGCCAGCAGCTTAAGCGGGGGATTCCAAGAGACCCAGTACTTC.

The chain combines TRBV6-2 or TRBV6-3 with TRBJ1-1; 11 bases agree with TRBD1. Germline trimming cut 5 bases from V and 6 bases from J; bases unmatched to any gene: 8. The germline V gene encodes CDR1 MNHEY and CDR2 SVGEGT. This CDR3 comprises 15 residues. The CDR3 DNA is TGTGCCAGCAGTGTTTCCGGGGACAGGGGGGCTGAAGCTTTCTTT. Protein: CASSVSGDRGAEAFF.

The chain links TRBV19 to TRBJ2-2; D is possibly TRBD2 (5 bases). Trimming shortened V by 3 bases and J by 4 bases, and 9 bases separated the two germline ends. The CDR3 spans 14 residues. CDR1 and CDR2 from the germline V gene are LNHDA and SQIVND (reference sequence). The CDR3 reads CASSIGLFTGELFF. Here the CDR3 DNA reads TGTGCCAGTAGTATCGGACTTTTCACCGGGGAGCTGTTTTTT.

The chain has TRBV7-8 and TRBJ2-1; D may be TRBD2 (6 bases). V dropped 4 bases and J dropped 8 bases, with 12 bases sitting between them. The CDR3 is 13 amino acids. The germline CDR1 and CDR2 sequences are SGHVS and FQNEAQ. The CDR3 loop is CASSSGGGYEQFF. The CDR3 DNA follows: TGTGCCAGCAGCTCCGGTGGGGGGTATGAGCAGTTCTTC.

This clonotype has a count of ten or more. This may stem from a read error, because a much larger clone lies one nucleotide away. V and J are TRBV7-9 and TRBJ2-7; D ambiguous. Trimming removed 1 base from V and 2 bases from J, with 3 bases in between. Germline V gene sequence: CDR1 SEHNR, CDR2 FQNEAQ (reference sequence). The CDR3 is 12 residues long. The CDR3 sequence: CASSLVAYEQYF. The DNA of the CDR3 is TGTGCCAGCAGCTTAGTGGCCTACGAGCAGTACTTC. Supplemented by reference TRBV7-9 and TRBJ2-7, the full variable domain reads DTGVSQNPRHKITKRGQNVTFRCDPISEHNRLYWYRQTLGQGPEFLTYFQNEAQLEKSRLLSDRFSAERPKGSFSTLEIQRTEQGDSAMYLCASSLVAYEQYFGPGTRLTVT.

The sample holds many counts of this clonotype. The chain employs TRBV7-9 and TRBJ2-4; either TRBD1 or TRBD2 may fit D (6 bases each). The CDR3 consists of 17 residues. Germline V gene lookup returns CDR1 SEHNR and CDR2 FQNEAQ (reference sequence). V lost 2 bases and J lost 4, with 18 bases in between. CDR3 DNA: TGTGCCAGCAGCTTATGGGGGGCATCGGGTACGAAAAACATTCAGTACTTC. Translated, it gives CASSLWGASGTKNIQYF.

This clonotype came up many times. The chain carries TRBV14 and TRBJ2-1; D gene unclear. The CDR3 has 14 residues. Germline CDR1 and CDR2: SGHDN and FVKESK. Trimming removed 6 bases at V and 0 bases at J, with 9 bases between. The CDR3 here is CASRGIDSYNEQFF. In DNA form, the CDR3 reads TGTGCCAGCAGAGGGATAGACTCCTACAATGAGCAGTTCTTC.

As concerns this clonotype: With a much larger clone just one base away, this may be a read error. The genes are TRBV10-3 and TRBJ1-6, with D perhaps matching TRBD1 (5 bases). The CDR3 consists of 16 residues. Germline CDR1 reads ENHRY; CDR2 reads SYGVKD. Trimming removed 6 bases at V and 6 bases at J, with 18 bases between. CDR3 DNA sequence: TGTGCCATCAGGCGGGACCGTGGTGGGTCTAATTCACCCCTCCACTTT. Its protein is CAIRRDRGGSNSPLHF.